These 25 T cell receptor beta chains originate from one sample sequenced in a study of blood T cell repertoires in COVID-19. Data came from immunoSEQ multiplex PCR; TCRdb stores just in-frame clones and leaves some out. This sample carries fewer than 90,000 clones, roughly 96% of them seen once, and the ten largest clones take less than 5%. Material for sequencing was peripheral blood. Receptor source: a human donor with active COVID-19. The donor label of this sample is uncertain.

J is TRBJ2-7 and V is TRBV5-1; 7 nucleotides agree with TRBD1. The CDR3 is made up of 14 amino acids. The germline CDR1 and CDR2 sequences are SGHRS and YFSETQ. The J segment lost 4 bases and the V segment lost 7 bases, leaving 11 bases of the junction unmatched. DNA for the CDR3: TGCGCCAGCTCTCGGGACAGTGCAAAATACGAGCAGTACTTC. It translates to CASSRDSAKYEQYF.

This clone has just one count. The chain uses TRBV2 and TRBJ2-5; TRBD2 matches at 14 bases. The V gene's germline CDR1 is SNHLY and CDR2 FYNNEI. The CDR3 sequence is 16 residues long. Trimming removed 6 bases from V and 3 bases from J; junction bases left unmatched: 6. In DNA form, the CDR3 reads TGTGCCAGCAGGGAATGGACTAGCGGGGGGAAAGAGACCCAGTACTTC. Its translation is CASREWTSGGKETQYF.

This CDR3 reads CASSRQQGASTDTQYF. CDR3 in DNA: TGTGCCAGTAGTCGCCAACAGGGTGCTAGCACAGATACGCAGTATTTT. The chain employs TRBV19 and TRBJ2-3, with a weak D call TRBD1 (6 bases). The CDR3 spans 16 residues. V lost 5 bases, J lost 0 bases, and 15 bases lay in between. From germline, CDR1 is LNHDA and CDR2 SQIVND (reference sequence).

V gene TRBV29-1 combines with J gene TRBJ1-5, with D possibly matching TRBD1 (6 bases). V was shortened by 7 bases and J by 2 bases, with 15 bases between the two germline ends. In germline, CDR1 is SQVTM, CDR2 ANQGSEA. The CDR3 has 14 amino acids. CDR3 residues: CSASQGRGNQPQHF. The CDR3 DNA reads TGCAGCGCCAGCCAGGGGAGGGGCAATCAGCCCCAGCATTTT.

The chain couples TRBV7-9 to TRBJ2-7, with 12 bases identical to TRBD1. Germline V gene data show CDR1 as SEHNR and CDR2 as FQNEAQ (reference sequence). CDR3 length: 19 residues. Trimming at V came to 5 bases and at J to 7 bases, leaving 21 bases not matched to a gene. The CDR3 DNA sequence: TGTGCCAGCAGCCGCGCCGGGACAGGGGGCCCTGATTTTCCTCGGGAGCAGTACTTC. It is translated as CASSRAGTGGPDFPREQYF.

This rearrangement joins TRBV19 to TRBJ2-5, with D maybe TRBD2 (5 bases). Germline V gene data show CDR1 as LNHDA and CDR2 as SQIVND (reference sequence). This CDR3 comprises 17 residues. Trimming removed 7 bases from V and 2 bases from J, with 23 bases in between. The CDR3 region is CASTIKHGVGPQETQYF. For the CDR3, the DNA is TGTGCCAGTACCATCAAGCACGGGGTAGGACCACAAGAGACCCAGTACTTC.

The gene calls are TRBV28 and TRBJ1-1; a weak D match, TRBD1 (5 bases). Trimming took off 0 bases at V and 5 bases at J, with 7 bases between the two ends. CDR3 length: 13 amino acids. Germline values: CDR1 MDHEN, CDR2 SYDVKM. The CDR3 nucleotides are TGTGCCAGCAGTTTATGGGAGGGGACTGAAGCTTTCTTT. Its translation: CASSLWEGTEAFF.

J is TRBJ2-3 and V is TRBV3-1 (or the pseudogene TRBV3-2); TRBD1 agrees at 8 bases. The CDR3 extends over 17 amino acids. The germline gives CDR1 LGHDT, CDR2 YNNKEL (reference sequence). With V trimmed by 3 bases and J by 3 bases, 11 bases remained unmatched. The CDR3 loop is CASSQVRTGPRTDTQYF. As DNA, the CDR3 is TGTGCCAGCAGCCAGGTCCGGACAGGGCCTCGGACAGATACGCAGTATTTT.

This chain joins TRBV3-1 (or the pseudogene TRBV3-2) and TRBJ1-2; D may be TRBD1 (5 bases). Trimming removed 1 base at V and 2 bases at J, with 14 bases between. The length of the CDR3 is 16 residues. The V gene's germline CDR1 is LGHDT and CDR2 YNNKEL (reference sequence). CDR3 sequence (DNA): TGTGCCAGCAGCCAAGGAACTTGGTCAGGGAACTATGGCTACACCTTC. It is translated as CASSQGTWSGNYGYTF.

This chain connects TRBV5-1 to TRBJ2-1, with TRBD1 identical over 9 bases. CDR3 length equals 16 residues. V lost 3 bases, J lost 8 bases, and 12 bases stayed unmatched. Per germline, CDR1 SGHRS and CDR2 YFSETQ. DNA for the CDR3: TGCGCCAGCAGCTCGTCTGCGGCGGACAGGGGCTATGAGCAGTTCTTC. Protein: CASSSSAADRGYEQFF.

V is TRBV3-1 (or the pseudogene TRBV3-2) and J is TRBJ1-5, with 7 bases lining up with TRBD1. The CDR3 runs 14 residues. Germline V gene sequence: CDR1 LGHDT, CDR2 YNNKEL (reference sequence). Trimming took 3 bases from V and 3 from J; bases not matched to a gene: 2. Here the CDR3 reads CASSQTGNNQPQHF. The CDR3, as DNA: TGTGCCAGCAGCCAGACAGGGAACAATCAGCCCCAGCATTTT.

This chain connects TRBV19 to TRBJ2-2; tentatively, D is TRBD2 (5 bases). The CDR3 extends over 16 amino acids. Deletions cut 7 bases from V and 0 bases from J, with 15 bases between. CDR1 is LNHDA and CDR2 is SQIVND in the germline V gene (reference sequence). CDR3 sequence: CASTTRGLSNTGELFF. CDR3 coding DNA: TGTGCCAGTACGACGCGAGGGCTATCGAACACCGGGGAGCTGTTTTTT.

This sequence joins TRBV15 and TRBJ1-1; D unresolved. The germline V gene encodes CDR1 LNHNV and CDR2 YYDKDF (reference sequence). The CDR3 sequence is 13 residues long. The V end was cut by 1 base, the J end by 1 base, with 4 bases between. Here the CDR3 DNA reads TGTGCCACCAGCAGAGGAGGGAACACTGAAGCTTTCTTT. Protein product: CATSRGGNTEAFF.

About this clone itself: An end of the junction does not agree with germline; a read error may underlie this. The chain has TRBV19 and TRBJ2-1; 9 bases are a match to TRBD2. Germline V gene lookup returns CDR1 LNHDA and CDR2 SQIVND (reference sequence). CDR3 length: 15 amino acids. In DNA form, the CDR3 reads TGTGCCAGTAGCAGCGGGAGGACTCCCCACAATGGGCAGTTCTTC. It codes for CASSSGRTPHNGQFF.

The J gene is TRBJ1-4, the V gene TRBV7-8; D not certain. Per germline, CDR1 SGHVS and CDR2 FQNEAQ. V shed 0 bases and J shed 0 bases, with 8 bases lying between them. CDR3 length: 16 amino acids. DNA of the CDR3: TGTGCCAGCAGCTTAGCGGCAGGTACAACTAATGAAAAACTGTTTTTT. Residues: CASSLAAGTTNEKLFF.

The chain couples TRBV6-5 to TRBJ1-4, with a possible D match to TRBD1 (6 bases). V lost 0 bases to trimming and J lost 7 bases, with 12 bases between them. The CDR3 covers 15 residues. Germline CDR1 reads MNHEY; CDR2 reads SVGAGI. The DNA for the CDR3 is TGTGCCAGCAGTTACTCCTCAGGGGAGGGTGAAAAACTGTTTTTT. Encoded protein: CASSYSSGEGEKLFF.

This chain links TRBV10-3 with TRBJ2-2; D unresolved. From germline, CDR1 is ENHRY and CDR2 SYGVKD. Trimming pared 4 bases from V and 0 bases from J, leaving 12 bases between. The CDR3 contains 16 residues. The CDR3 protein is CAISGVIPANTGELFF. CDR3 DNA: TGTGCCATCAGTGGAGTGATTCCTGCGAACACCGGGGAGCTGTTTTTT.

The chain employs TRBV28 and TRBJ1-6; possible D gene TRBD1, 5 bases. V gave up 6 bases and J gave up 0 bases, with 15 bases separating them. The CDR3 covers 17 residues. CDR1 and CDR2 from the germline V gene are MDHEN and SYDVKM. The CDR3 loop is CASRPLPQGSYNSPLHF. The CDR3 DNA reads TGTGCCAGCAGACCATTACCTCAGGGCTCCTATAATTCACCCCTCCACTTT.

V gene TRBV3-1 (or the pseudogene TRBV3-2) combines with J gene TRBJ1-1; tentative D call: TRBD1 (5 bases). Germline values: CDR1 LGHDT, CDR2 YNNKEL (reference sequence). CDR3 length: 15 amino acids. The V and J ends lost 0 bases and 1 base respectively, with 9 bases between them. The DNA of the CDR3 is TGTGCCAGCAGCCAAGATCTAGGACAGAACACTGAAGCTTTCTTT. It yields the protein CASSQDLGQNTEAFF.

The CDR3 spells CASTRFGQGTDTQYF. Written as DNA, the CDR3 is TGCGCCAGCACCCGATTCGGACAGGGGACAGATACGCAGTATTTT. The V call is TRBV5-1, the J call TRBJ2-3; 9 nucleotides align to TRBD1. CDR1 is SGHRS, CDR2 YFSETQ, per germline. V lost 6 bases, J lost 3 bases, and 8 bases stayed unmatched. The CDR3 sequence is 15 residues long.

The chain employs TRBV6-5 and TRBJ1-1; 10 bases are a match to TRBD1. In germline, CDR1 is MNHEY, CDR2 SVGAGI. V lost 6 bases, J lost 1 base, and 2 bases stayed unmatched. The CDR3 is 14 amino acids. The CDR3 nucleotides read TGTGCCAGCAGACGGGACAGGGGGAACACTGAAGCTTTCTTT. It yields the protein CASRRDRGNTEAFF.

As DNA, the CDR3 is TGCGCCAGCAGCTTTCTGACAGGGTCTGCAGATACGCAGTATTTT. Translation gives CASSFLTGSADTQYF. This chain joins TRBV5-1 and TRBJ2-3, with 7 positions matching TRBD1. Trimming removed 2 bases from V and 4 bases from J; junction bases left unmatched: 7. Germline-derived CDR1 and CDR2 are SGHRS and YFSETQ. This CDR3 has 15 residues.

Only one count was recorded for this clone. The genes are TRBV5-5 and TRBJ2-5, with unresolved D. This CDR3 has 15 amino acids. Germline V gene sequence: CDR1 SGHKS, CDR2 YYEKEE (reference sequence). Trimming stripped 0 bases from V and 5 bases from J, with 14 bases between. The CDR3 reads CASSLDGTHGETQYF. Here the CDR3 DNA reads TGTGCCAGCAGCTTGGACGGCACCCACGGGGAGACCCAGTACTTC.

The chain couples TRBV6-1 to TRBJ1-3; perhaps TRBD1 as D (5 bases). Per germline, CDR1 MNHNS and CDR2 SASEGT. Between the trimmed V and J ends, which lost 1 base and 0 bases, there was a span of 10 bases. The CDR3 consists of 16 residues. The CDR3 DNA reads as TGTGCCAGCAGTGAAGGACAGCCCACCTCTGGAAACACCATATATTTT. Protein sequence: CASSEGQPTSGNTIYF.

This clone was recorded once. The chain has TRBV3-1 (or the pseudogene TRBV3-2) and TRBJ2-3; 10 bases match TRBD1. V gave up 6 bases and J gave up 5 bases; unmatched junction bases: 5. Germline assignment: CDR1 LGHDT and CDR2 YNNKEL (reference sequence). CDR3 length: 14 residues. The CDR3 DNA is TGTGCCAGCAGTCGGGACAGGGGTAGAGATACGCAGTATTTT. Protein: CASSRDRGRDTQYF.